The table lists the clone carrying this T cell receptor (beta chain) with a few counts. No antigen is known for it. Healthy Caucasian donors formed the entire cohort. Unique molecular identifiers were present on the cDNA, and a universal primer site came from template switching. TCRdb ran MiXCR on the 5' RACE reads and lists one entry per CDR3 protein. The table lists approximately 690,000 distinct CDR3 sequences, roughly 6% of them singletons, with roughly 2% in the top ten. The sample comes from a study of identical twins. General study findings and limits: Excess sharing by twins proved weaker in beta out-of-frame sequences. The conclusions drew on cross-sectional statistical analysis instead of tracking the same donors.

Germline CDR1 SGHAT, CDR2 FQNNGV. Between the trimmed V and J ends, which lost 1 base and 7 bases, there was a span of 14 bases. There are 15 residues in the CDR3. The chain recombines TRBV11-2 with TRBJ2-1, with TRBD2 as a possible D gene (5 bases). This sequence originates from a man between 18 and 35 years old in good health. Sequencing input: naive T cells sorted from blood. DNA for the CDR3: TGTGCCAGCAGCTTAGGGAGGAGTGGAGCGAATGAGCAGTTCTTC. Translated, it gives CASSLGRSGANEQFF.